Below are 28 T cell receptor beta chains sequenced from a single sample in a study of a mutant IDH1 vaccine in newly diagnosed glioma. Time point given: baseline, week 1 (first vaccination visit). Treatment described: pre-vaccination baseline after standard-of-care therapy. Profiled with immunoSEQ multiplex PCR; TCRdb holds only in-frame clones, not every one. The sample includes roughly 99,000 clones, roughly 89% of them seen just once. This material consisted of PBMCs, taken from a glioma patient treated with radiotherapy, temozolomide or both. These receptors were obtained from a woman aged 45-60 years with glioma.

J is TRBJ2-7 and V is TRBV25-1, with TRBD2 identical over 10 bases. CDR3 length: 13 residues. Per the germline V gene, CDR1 is MGHDK and CDR2 is SYGVNS. V dropped 4 bases and J dropped 4; count of bases not matched to a gene: 1. DNA of the CDR3: TGTGCCAGCAGTGCGGGACTAGCGTACGAGCAGTACTTC. Encoded protein: CASSAGLAYEQYF.

The chain couples TRBV10-3 to TRBJ2-3; TRBD2 matches 8 bases. The CDR3 consists of 15 residues. The germline gives CDR1 ENHRY, CDR2 SYGVKD. With 3 bases clipped from V and 0 bases from J, the junction kept 2 bases outside the gene matches. The CDR3 DNA is TGTGCCATCAGTGACCCTAGCGGGAGCACAGATACGCAGTATTTT. The encoded protein is CAISDPSGSTDTQYF.

Concerning this clone: Sequence at one end of the junction differs from germline and may be a read error. The chain links TRBV6-5 to TRBJ1-2; TRBD1 agrees at 7 bases. Per the germline V gene, CDR1 is MNHEY and CDR2 is SVGAGI. The CDR3 spans 14 residues. The CDR3 loop reads CAGSYSPGGYGYTF. The CDR3 DNA sequence: TGTGCCGGCAGTTACTCCCCAGGGGGGTATGGCTACACCTTC.

In DNA, the CDR3 is TGTGCCAGCAGCCAGGGACTAGCGGTGGGAGATACGCAGTATTTT. It is translated as CASSQGLAVGDTQYF. V and J are TRBV7-6 and TRBJ2-3; 11 bases line up with TRBD2. The germline gives CDR1 SGHVS, CDR2 FNYEAQ. This CDR3 region has 15 residues. Trimming removed 5 bases from V and 5 bases from J; junction bases left unmatched: 6.

This chain links TRBV5-1 with TRBJ2-2, with a weak D call TRBD2 (5 bases). CDR1 and CDR2 from the germline V gene are SGHRS and YFSETQ. V lost 2 bases and J 3 bases, leaving 8 bases between the germline ends. The CDR3 length is 14 residues. The DNA for the CDR3 is TGCGCCAGCAGCTTAATGGGAGACACCGGGGAGCTGTTTTTT. Protein product: CASSLMGDTGELFF.

The V call is TRBV6-5, the J call TRBJ2-2; TRBD1 aligns across 8 bases. The germline CDR1 and CDR2 sequences are MNHEY and SVGAGI. V shed 3 bases and J 4 bases; nucleotides not matched to a gene: 4. There are 15 residues in the CDR3. This chain's CDR3 is CASSYQGAVTGELFF. CDR3 coding DNA: TGTGCCAGCAGTTATCAGGGGGCTGTCACCGGGGAGCTGTTTTTT.

The CDR3 nucleotides read TGTGCCAGCAGCTTGTCGAGCGGGAGGGCCGGCTACGAGCAGTACTTC. Translated: CASSLSSGRAGYEQYF. The chain links TRBV7-2 to TRBJ2-7, with 10 bases fitting TRBD2. The germline gives CDR1 SGHTA, CDR2 FQGNSA. Trimming removed 3 bases from V and 3 bases from J; junction bases left unmatched: 8. There are 16 residues in the CDR3. Drawing the rest from reference TRBV7-2 and TRBJ2-7, the complete variable domain is GAGVSQSPSNKVTEKGKDVELRCDPISGHTALYWYRQSLGQGLEFLIYFQGNSAPDKSGLPSDRFSAERTGGSVSTLTIQRTQQEDSAVYLCASSLSSGRAGYEQYFGPGTRLTVT.

As DNA, the CDR3 is TGTGCCAGCAGCGAACCCACGGGCTCACCCCTCCACTTT. Its translation: CASSEPTGSPLHF. V and J are TRBV6-6 and TRBJ1-6; D remains unclear. CDR1 is MNHNY and CDR2 is SVGAGI in the germline V gene (reference sequence). The CDR3 has 13 residues. The V end lost 6 bases, the J end lost 10 bases, and 13 bases lay between the germline ends.

The gene calls are TRBV18 and TRBJ2-7; 15 bases are shared with TRBD2. In germline, CDR1 is KGHSH, CDR2 LQKENI. The CDR3 loop spans 19 amino acids. V was pared by 2 bases and J by 4 bases, with 12 bases of the junction left unmatched. CDR3 sequence: CASSPTLGTSGRRGYEQYF. CDR3 coding DNA: TGTGCCAGCTCACCAACCCTGGGGACTAGCGGGAGGAGAGGTTACGAGCAGTACTTC.

The chain uses TRBV13 and TRBJ2-2; D remains ambiguous. The CDR3 has 14 residues. The V gene's germline CDR1 is PRHDT and CDR2 FYEKMQ (reference sequence). V was clipped by 5 bases and J by 5 bases, with 12 bases between them. The CDR3 region has the DNA TGTGCCAGCAGCGGGTTGAGGTCTACCGGGGAGCTGTTTTTT. Encoded protein: CASSGLRSTGELFF.

The chain has TRBV4-2 and TRBJ2-7, with D possibly being TRBD1 (6 bases). Per germline, CDR1 LGHNA and CDR2 YNFKEQ. Trimming took off 1 base at V and 2 bases at J, with 18 bases between the two ends. This CDR3 has 17 residues. The CDR3 nucleotides are TGTGCCAGCAGCCAAGTAGGGGCAGGGGAATTCACCTACGAGCAGTACTTC. Residues: CASSQVGAGEFTYEQYF.

This clone was found once. The gene calls are TRBV7-6 and TRBJ2-1; 8 bases are shared with TRBD2. CDR3 length: 16 amino acids. CDR1 and CDR2 from the germline V gene are SGHVS and FNYEAQ. V lost 5 bases to trimming and J lost 2 bases; unmatched junction nucleotides: 8. CDR3 bases: TGTGCCAGCAGCCCTCAAGGCGGGAGGCCCTACAATGAGCAGTTCTTC. This codes for CASSPQGGRPYNEQFF.

Concerning this clone: The junction departs from germline at one end; a sequencing error may be responsible. The chain employs TRBV6-6 and TRBJ1-1; the D is unclear. This CDR3 has 13 amino acids. Germline loops: CDR1 MNHNY, CDR2 SVGAGI (reference sequence). The CDR3 DNA is TGTGCCAGCACTTACTACGCGAACACTGAAGCTTTCTTT. Amino acid sequence: CASTYYANTEAFF.

The J gene is TRBJ1-1, the V gene TRBV7-3; 7 positions match TRBD1. Trimming cost V 2 bases and J 1 base; bases outside gene matches: 4. This CDR3 has 15 residues. Germline CDR1 is SGHTA and CDR2 is FQGTGA. CDR3 coding DNA: TGTGCCAGCAGCTTACAGGGGGACCCGAACACTGAAGCTTTCTTT. Encoded protein: CASSLQGDPNTEAFF.

The chain joins TRBV30 to TRBJ2-5; the D is unclear. Gene TRBJ2-7 matches the end of the DNA better, so the J call may be wrong. CDR1 is GTSNPN and CDR2 is SVGIG in the germline V gene (reference sequence). The CDR3 totals 11 residues. Here the CDR3 reads CARGRSYEQYF. The CDR3 nucleotides are TGTGCCCGAGGCCGTAGCTACGAGCAGTACTTC.

This sequence joins TRBV28 and TRBJ1-1; D is uncertain. V dropped 5 bases and J dropped 5 bases, with 18 bases sitting between them. Looked up from germline, CDR1 is MDHEN and CDR2 is SYDVKM. This CDR3 comprises 15 residues. The CDR3 DNA follows: TGTGCCAGCAGTCCCCCAGTGGGCGCGTGGACTGAAGCTTTCTTT. This gives the protein CASSPPVGAWTEAFF.

J is TRBJ2-7 and V is TRBV11-2, with D unclear. This CDR3 is 14 amino acids long. The germline V gene encodes CDR1 SGHAT and CDR2 FQNNGV. V lost 2 bases and J 7 bases, leaving 15 bases between the germline ends. As DNA, the CDR3 is TGTGCCAGCAGCTTAAGCTTCGCTTTTGTAGAGCAGTACTTC. It yields the protein CASSLSFAFVEQYF. The variable domain in full, completed from reference TRBV11-2 and TRBJ2-7, reads EAGVAQSPRYKIIEKRQSVAFWCNPISGHATLYWYQQILGQGPKLLIQFQNNGVVDDSQLPKDRFSAERLKGVDSTLKIQPAKLEDSAVYLCASSLSFAFVEQYFGPGTRLTVT.

The rearrangement uses TRBV4-1 and TRBJ2-2; a weak D match, TRBD1 (6 bases). V gave up 1 base and J gave up 6 bases, with 15 bases separating them. The germline V gene encodes CDR1 MGHRA and CDR2 YSYEKL. CDR3 length: 16 amino acids. Written as DNA, the CDR3 is TGCGCCAGCAGCCAAGGAAACGACAGGATTTCCGGGGAGCTGTTTTTT. It codes for CASSQGNDRISGELFF.

The CDR3 DNA reads TGTGCCATCACAGGGGGAACGAGCCATGGCTACACCTTC. Residues: CAITGGTSHGYTF. V usage is TRBV10-3 and J usage is TRBJ1-2, with 7 bases fitting TRBD1. This CDR3 has 13 residues. CDR1 and CDR2 (germline): ENHRY, SYGVKD. The V and J ends lost 7 bases and 6 bases, in that order; junction bases with no gene match: 8.

This clone has a single count. The chain's CDR3 is CASSITGNTIYF. CDR3 in DNA: TGTGCCAGTAGTATTACCGGAAACACCATATATTTT. The V call is TRBV19, the J call TRBJ1-3; no clear D. The length of the CDR3 is 12 residues. CDR1 is LNHDA, CDR2 SQIVND, per germline (reference sequence). V dropped 3 bases and J dropped 4 bases, with 4 bases sitting between them.

This clone occurred a few times. The V gene is TRBV19, the J gene TRBJ2-7, with 8 bases aligning to TRBD1. The ends lost 7 bases at V and 5 bases at J; junction bases unmatched: 13. The length of the CDR3 is 15 residues. The germline V gene has CDR1 LNHDA and CDR2 SQIVND (reference sequence). CDR3 DNA sequence: TGTGCCAGTACCGACCCTTTGCAGGGGGCTAACGAGCAGTACTTC. This codes for CASTDPLQGANEQYF.

The chain joins TRBV7-8 to TRBJ2-5; the match to TRBD2 covers 10 bases. The CDR3 is 14 residues long. In germline, CDR1 is SGHVS, CDR2 FQNEAQ. Germline trimming cut 6 bases from V and 2 bases from J; bases unmatched to any gene: 3. CDR3 protein: CASRGLAEQETQYF. In nucleotides, the CDR3 is TGTGCCAGCAGAGGACTAGCGGAACAAGAGACCCAGTACTTC.

The rearrangement links TRBV10-3 to TRBJ2-2, with 7 bases fitting TRBD1. Germline lookup yields CDR1 ENHRY and CDR2 SYGVKD. CDR3 size: 14 residues. J gave up 3 bases and V 6 bases, and 4 bases lay outside the gene matches. The DNA of the CDR3 is TGTGCCATCAGACGAGGGGGCGACACCGGGGAGCTGTTTTTT. This encodes CAIRRGGDTGELFF.

In this sample, this clone turned up once. The chain links TRBV30 to TRBJ1-4, with TRBD1 as a possible D gene (5 bases). Trimming took 1 base from V and 0 from J, leaving 15 bases between them. CDR3 length: 17 amino acids. Looked up from germline, CDR1 is GTSNPN and CDR2 is SVGIG (reference sequence). The CDR3 loop reads CAWSGLQIGATNEKLFF. CDR3 coding DNA: TGTGCCTGGAGTGGTTTGCAAATAGGGGCAACTAATGAAAAACTGTTTTTT.

The CDR3 loop is CASSTRAGRWSPLHF. CDR3 sequence (DNA): TGTGCCAGCAGTACTAGGGCAGGAAGATGGTCACCCCTCCACTTT. The chain combines TRBV6-5 with TRBJ1-6; no clear D gene. CDR3 size: 15 residues. With 5 bases removed from V and 10 bases from J, the gap between germline ends came to 18 bases. Germline V lookup: CDR1 MNHEY, CDR2 SVGAGI.

The J gene is TRBJ2-1, the V gene TRBV28; D is possibly TRBD1 or TRBD2 (5 bases each). Germline CDR1 is MDHEN and CDR2 is SYDVKM. This CDR3 contains 13 residues. The V gene lost 8 bases and the J gene lost 8 bases, with 16 bases spanning the gap. The CDR3 here is CASHSGPGDEQFF. The CDR3 bases are TGTGCCAGCCATTCGGGACCTGGGGATGAGCAGTTCTTC.

A single count supports this clone. This chain connects TRBV30 to TRBJ2-5; TRBD1 agrees at 7 bases. The J call may be wrong; the DNA end is better matched by TRBJ2-7. CDR3 length equals 16 residues. Germline loops: CDR1 GTSNPN, CDR2 SVGIG (reference sequence). CDR3 loop: CAGRESRQGWSYEQYF. In DNA form, the CDR3 reads TGTGCCGGGCGAGAGAGCAGACAGGGATGGAGCTACGAGCAGTACTTC.

This clone was counted once. V is TRBV10-1 and J is TRBJ2-2; 14 bases are a match to TRBD2. Germline CDR1 WNHNN, CDR2 SYGVQD (reference sequence). Trimming at V came to 4 bases and at J to 6 bases, leaving 10 bases not matched to a gene. CDR3 length: 18 amino acids. The CDR3 DNA follows: TGCGCCAGCAGTGTATTTTCCGGGACTAGCGGGAGTGCCGGGGAGCTGTTTTTT. This translates into CASSVFSGTSGSAGELFF.